Included here is one T cell receptor beta chain sequence, with context. This sample is part of a study of CD8 T cells in Susac syndrome. High-throughput TCR beta sequencing covered peripheral CD8+ and CD4+ T cells. Controls were age- and sex-matched healthy donors. Germline V CDR1 and CDR2: MDHEN, SYDVKM. This CDR3 has 14 amino acids. Trimming took 7 bases from V and 1 from J, leaving 13 bases between them. Random hexamers primed reverse transcription of about 0.45 to 1 ug RNA. The authors amplified TCR beta CDR3 across 54 Vbeta and 13 Jbeta using immunoSEQ multiplex PCR. MiXCR, run by TCRdb on the immunoSEQ multiplex PCR reads, gives a single entry per CDR3 protein. The sample comprises 150,000 to 200,000 distinct CDR3 sequences, approximately 93% of which are singletons, and 0.1% to 0.12% rests with the top ten.

J is TRBJ1-1 and V is TRBV28; D not certain. This TCR derives from a human donor in good health. What was sequenced was CD4+ T cells from PBMCs. The CDR3 bases are TGTGCCAGCACCCTTCTCAGAAAGAACACTGAAGCTTTCTTT. This translates into CASTLLRKNTEAFF.